One and the same sample provided the 30 T cell receptor beta chains below, sequenced in a study of T cells after yellow fever vaccination (dated by TCRdb to the late 2010s). Library creation used 5' RACE. Sequencer: Illumina NovaSeq 6000. TCRdb trimmed the raw reads at Q25, called clones with MiXCR and kept productive beta chains. When rows share a CDR3 protein, they turn into one entry using the most common DNA and genes. This sample lists hundreds of thousands of distinct CDR3 sequences; around 8.6% were detected once. Clones ranked in the top ten supply around 3.4% of the sample. The treatment or condition label, read with the paper, signifies: live attenuated yellow fever vaccine strain. Material: CD4+ T cells sorted from PBMCs, obtained 5 days after the yellow fever booster vaccination. The receptors come from a man younger than 30 who received the YFV17D yellow fever vaccine.

Many counts were recorded for this clonotype. The chain employs TRBV12-3 or TRBV12-4 and TRBJ2-1, with D possibly being TRBD2 (6 bases). This CDR3 spans 14 amino acids. Trimming left V 2 bases short and J 4 bases short, with 9 bases between. The chain's CDR3 is CASSLNSGYNEQFF. CDR3 nucleotides: TGTGCCAGCAGTTTAAATAGCGGTTACAATGAGCAGTTCTTC.

The chain is built from TRBV6-2 or TRBV6-3 and TRBJ1-2; D gene unclear. This CDR3 has 12 amino acids. Germline V lookup: CDR1 MNHEY, CDR2 SVGEGT. V was trimmed by 4 bases and J by 4 bases, leaving 7 bases between them. In DNA, the CDR3 is TGTGCCAGCAGTTTTCCCGGCTATGGCTACACCTTC. It encodes CASSFPGYGYTF.

CDR3 DNA: TGTGCCACCAGTCGACAGGGTGGAGATACGCAGTATTTT. This sequence encodes CATSRQGGDTQYF. V and J are TRBV24-1 and TRBJ2-3; 7 nucleotides align to TRBD1. The CDR3 loop spans 13 amino acids. Per germline, CDR1 KGHDR and CDR2 SFDVKD. V was pared by 6 bases and J by 5 bases, with 4 bases of the junction left unmatched.

This clonotype showed up many times. This rearrangement joins TRBV6-5 to TRBJ2-7; no clear D gene. V dropped 0 bases and J dropped 4 bases, with 19 bases sitting between them. The germline V gene encodes CDR1 MNHEY and CDR2 SVGAGI. This CDR3 region has 17 residues. The CDR3: CASSYSRPGRSRYEQYF. The CDR3 DNA reads as TGTGCCAGCAGTTACTCCCGGCCTGGTCGCTCGAGGTACGAGCAGTACTTC.

The J gene is TRBJ2-7, the V gene TRBV6-5; 10 nucleotides match TRBD1. CDR3 length: 16 residues. Germline V gene data show CDR1 as MNHEY and CDR2 as SVGAGI. J lost 0 bases, V lost 7 bases, and 9 bases had no gene match. This CDR3 is CASKIAGTGVSYEQYF. The CDR3 DNA sequence: TGTGCCAGCAAAATCGCCGGGACAGGGGTCTCCTACGAGCAGTACTTC.

The chain is built from TRBV7-9 and TRBJ1-3; D gene ambiguous. Trimming pared 4 bases from V and 0 bases from J, leaving 4 bases between. This CDR3 has 13 residues. Per the germline V gene, CDR1 is SEHNR and CDR2 is FQNEAQ (reference sequence). In nucleotides, the CDR3 is TGTGCCAGCAGCTCCTACTCTGGAAACACCATATATTTT. Protein: CASSSYSGNTIYF.

This clonotype was recorded a few times. The chain is built from TRBV5-1 and TRBJ2-1, with unresolved D. There are 12 residues in the CDR3. CDR1 is SGHRS, CDR2 YFSETQ, per germline. Trimming stripped 3 bases from V and 9 bases from J, with 10 bases between. The CDR3 nucleotides are TGCGCCAGCAGCTGGACGGAGTCTGAGCAGTTCTTC. The encoded protein is CASSWTESEQFF. Combining the CDR3 with reference TRBV5-1 and TRBJ2-1 gives the whole variable domain KAGVTQTPRYLIKTRGQQVTLSCSPISGHRSVSWYQQTPGQGLQFLFEYFSETQRNKGNFPGRFSGRQFSNSRSEMNVSTLELGDSALYLCASSWTESEQFFGPGTRLTVL.

This clonotype came up a few times. V usage is TRBV10-3 and J usage is TRBJ2-3, with 13 bases aligning to TRBD2. Germline trimming cut 7 bases from V and 3 bases from J; bases unmatched to any gene: 4. CDR3 length equals 15 residues. Germline loops: CDR1 ENHRY, CDR2 SYGVKD. The CDR3 loop is CAITAGLAGTDTQYF. In DNA form, the CDR3 reads TGTGCCATCACCGCGGGACTAGCGGGGACAGATACGCAGTATTTT.

The J gene is TRBJ1-3, the V gene TRBV6-1; D uncertain. CDR3 length: 13 residues. Trimming pared 8 bases from V and 4 bases from J, leaving 12 bases between. Germline V gene lookup returns CDR1 MNHNS and CDR2 SASEGT. The CDR3 here is CASPPRGGNTIYF. The DNA for the CDR3 is TGTGCCAGCCCCCCGCGGGGAGGAAACACCATATATTTT.

This chain connects TRBV7-2 to TRBJ2-7; D not resolved. Looked up from germline, CDR1 is SGHTA and CDR2 is FQGNSA. V lost 0 bases and J 2 bases, leaving 11 bases between the germline ends. The CDR3 length is 15 residues. CDR3 coding DNA: TGTGCCAGCAGCTTAGCTGGCGGTGTAACCTACGAGCAGTACTTC. This sequence encodes CASSLAGGVTYEQYF.

This chain connects TRBV4-1 to TRBJ2-5; TRBD2 is a possible D gene (5 bases). The CDR3 sequence is 15 residues long. Trimming left V 5 bases short and J 7 bases short, with 20 bases between. From germline, CDR1 is MGHRA and CDR2 YSYEKL. The CDR3 DNA follows: TGCGCCAGCAGCTCCGACCCATCATCCGCGGGGACCCAGTACTTC. Translating it yields CASSSDPSSAGTQYF.

The sample holds a few counts of this clonotype. The DNA for the CDR3 is TGCGCCAGCAGCTTGGCGGGGTCTGCAAGGGAGCAGTACTTC. Translating gives CASSLAGSAREQYF. The V gene is TRBV5-1, the J gene TRBJ2-7; tentative D call: TRBD2 (5 bases). This CDR3 spans 14 amino acids. Germline V CDR1 and CDR2: SGHRS, YFSETQ. Trimming left V 0 bases short and J 7 bases short, with 14 bases between.

This clonotype was seen a handful of times. The chain employs TRBV29-1 and TRBJ2-5; 9 bases map to TRBD1. The CDR3 is 13 amino acids. J lost 6 bases, V lost 3 bases, and 5 bases had no gene match. CDR1 and CDR2 (germline): SQVTM, ANQGSEA. CDR3 bases: TGCAGCGTTGAGGGACAGGGTTTGAAGACCCAGTACTTC. As protein: CSVEGQGLKTQYF.

This clonotype was counted at least ten times. This rearrangement joins TRBV20-1 to TRBJ2-1, with D tentatively TRBD2 (5 bases). Germline CDR1 is DFQATT and CDR2 is SNEGSKA (reference sequence). The CDR3 contains 11 residues. V was trimmed by 6 bases and J by 10 bases, leaving 13 bases between them. Written as DNA, the CDR3 is TGCAGTGCCGGCCGGGGTGAAGAGCAGTTCTTC. Translated: CSAGRGEEQFF.

Here the CDR3 DNA reads TGCGCCAGCAGCCAAGGTGGCACCTACCAAGAGACCCAGTACTTC. Amino acid sequence: CASSQGGTYQETQYF. The chain employs TRBV4-1 and TRBJ2-5; no firm D call. V lost 1 base and J 0 bases, leaving 9 bases between the germline ends. In germline, CDR1 is MGHRA, CDR2 YSYEKL. This CDR3 has 15 residues.

This clonotype was seen a handful of times. The DNA for the CDR3 is TGCGCCAGCAGCTTAGGGGGGTATCGCAATCAGCCCCAGCATTTT. It codes for CASSLGGYRNQPQHF. V is TRBV5-1 and J is TRBJ1-5; D is perhaps TRBD1 (6 bases). V was cut by 2 bases and J by 2 bases, with 11 bases left in between. This CDR3 has 15 amino acids. The germline V gene encodes CDR1 SGHRS and CDR2 YFSETQ.

This clonotype was counted a few times. The chain carries TRBV2 and TRBJ1-2, with 9 bases lining up with TRBD1. Germline V CDR1 and CDR2: SNHLY, FYNNEI. V lost 9 bases and J lost 6; bases outside the gene matches: 8. The CDR3 totals 13 residues. The CDR3 here is CASRTGAGDGYTF. CDR3 DNA sequence: TGTGCCAGTCGGACAGGGGCCGGAGATGGCTACACCTTC. The full variable domain, with the rest looked up from reference TRBV2 and TRBJ1-2, is EPEVTQTPSHQVTQMGQEVILRCVPISNHLYFYWYRQILGQKVEFLVSFYNNEISEKSEIFDDQFSVERPDGSNFTLKIRSTKLEDSAMYFCASRTGAGDGYTFGSGTRLTVV.

V usage is TRBV5-1 and J usage is TRBJ1-1; no reliable D call. The germline V gene has CDR1 SGHRS and CDR2 YFSETQ. Trimming took 2 bases from V and 5 from J, leaving 16 bases between them. This CDR3 has 15 amino acids. The CDR3 loop is CASSFRAGKGTEAFF. CDR3 bases: TGCGCCAGCAGCTTTAGGGCCGGGAAGGGTACTGAAGCTTTCTTT. Variable domain in full (rest from reference TRBV5-1 and TRBJ1-1): KAGVTQTPRYLIKTRGQQVTLSCSPISGHRSVSWYQQTPGQGLQFLFEYFSETQRNKGNFPGRFSGRQFSNSRSEMNVSTLELGDSALYLCASSFRAGKGTEAFFGQGTRLTVV.

There are many counts of this clonotype. This sequence joins TRBV27 and TRBJ2-3; TRBD2 matches at 7 bases. The V gene's germline CDR1 is MNHEY and CDR2 SMNVEV (reference sequence). The CDR3 totals 14 residues. J was trimmed by 3 bases and V by 3 bases; bases with no gene match: 3. The chain's CDR3 is CASSFRLATDTQYF. The CDR3 bases are TGTGCCAGCAGTTTCCGACTAGCTACAGATACGCAGTATTTT.

This clonotype was seen a handful of times. This sequence joins TRBV24-1 and TRBJ2-3, with D hard to call. This CDR3 is built from 12 residues. Germline V gene data show CDR1 as KGHDR and CDR2 as SFDVKD. The V and J ends lost 1 base and 3 bases respectively, with 1 base between them. Here the CDR3 reads CATSDFTDTQYF. Here the CDR3 DNA reads TGTGCCACCAGTGATTTTACAGATACGCAGTATTTT.

Only a few counts were recorded for this clonotype. CDR3 in DNA: TGTGCCAGCAGCGCCCTAGCGGGGGGGCATTCAGATACGCAGTATTTT. Its protein is CASSALAGGHSDTQYF. The chain has TRBV9 and TRBJ2-3; 12 positions match TRBD2. The germline V gene has CDR1 SGDLS and CDR2 YYNGEE. Trimming at V came to 3 bases and at J to 4 bases, leaving 6 bases not matched to a gene. The CDR3 runs to 16 residues.

At least ten counts were recorded for this clonotype. The J gene is TRBJ2-4, the V gene TRBV7-9; 13 bases match TRBD2. Germline V gene sequence: CDR1 SEHNR, CDR2 FQNEAQ (reference sequence). Trimming cost V 5 bases and J 0 bases; bases outside gene matches: 22. This CDR3 has 23 residues. In nucleotides, the CDR3 is TGTGCCAGCAGCCAATATTACCCAGGACTAGCGGGGGCCCAATTCATAGCCAAAAACATTCAGTACTTC. This encodes CASSQYYPGLAGAQFIAKNIQYF.

This clonotype occurred a few times. The rearrangement joins TRBV28 to TRBJ2-7; 8 nucleotides agree with TRBD1. The V gene end was trimmed by 6 bases and the J gene end by 7 bases; junction bases not matched to a gene: 14. The germline V gene has CDR1 MDHEN and CDR2 SYDVKM. This CDR3 is built from 15 residues. CDR3 sequence: CASSSDRGPRREQYV. CDR3 nucleotide sequence: TGTGCCAGCAGCTCTGACAGGGGACCCCGGAGGGAGCAGTACGTC.

This clonotype has more than one count but fewer than ten. The chain joins TRBV28 to TRBJ2-1; 14 nucleotides agree with TRBD2. The CDR3 consists of 16 residues. The V segment lost 4 bases and the J segment 5 bases; nucleotides outside the gene matches: 4. Germline lookup yields CDR1 MDHEN and CDR2 SYDVKM. The CDR3 DNA reads as TGTGCCAGCAGTTCCCGGACTAGCGGGGGGAACAATGAGCAGTTCTTC. As protein: CASSSRTSGGNNEQFF.

This clonotype was counted many times. The chain joins TRBV15 to TRBJ2-3, with D uncertain. The CDR3 covers 14 residues. Trimming pared 3 bases from V and 4 bases from J, leaving 11 bases between. The germline gives CDR1 LNHNV, CDR2 YYDKDF (reference sequence). For the CDR3, the DNA is TGTGCCACCAGCAGCCCTAGGCAGTCAGATACGCAGTATTTT. Translating gives CATSSPRQSDTQYF.

This chain uses TRBV25-1 with TRBJ2-5, with TRBD2 as a possible D gene (7 bases). Germline CDR1 MGHDK, CDR2 SYGVNS. The ends were cut back, 7 bases at V and 5 bases at J, with 14 bases in the middle. The CDR3 extends over 13 amino acids. Here the CDR3 reads CASTRGGTETQYF. The DNA for the CDR3 is TGTGCCAGCACGAGGGGGGGCACGGAGACCCAGTACTTC.

The V gene is TRBV6-6, the J gene TRBJ2-1; no clear D. Germline V gene lookup returns CDR1 MNHNY and CDR2 SVGAGI (reference sequence). The CDR3 runs 14 residues. Trimming removed 2 bases at V and 6 bases at J, with 11 bases between. CDR3 nucleotides: TGTGCCAGCAGTTACCCCCCAGAGAGCAATGAGCAGTTCTTC. Protein sequence: CASSYPPESNEQFF.

This clonotype has ten or more counts. The chain combines TRBV9 with TRBJ2-1; either TRBD1 or TRBD2 may fit D (6 bases each). Germline lookup yields CDR1 SGDLS and CDR2 YYNGEE. V was trimmed by 3 bases and J by 5 bases, leaving 18 bases between them. The CDR3 totals 16 residues. The CDR3 spells CASSATGALIHNEQFF. For the CDR3, the DNA is TGTGCCAGCAGCGCAACGGGGGCGTTGATCCACAATGAGCAGTTCTTC.

At least ten counts were recorded for this clonotype. The chain carries TRBV18 and TRBJ2-3, with no clear D. Germline V gene sequence: CDR1 KGHSH, CDR2 LQKENI. This CDR3 spans 13 amino acids. Trimming shortened V by 6 bases and J by 1 base, and 8 bases separated the two germline ends. DNA for the CDR3: TGTGCCAGCTCCCCCCTCGGCACAGATACGCAGTATTTT. Amino acids: CASSPLGTDTQYF.

This clonotype has more than one count but fewer than ten. V usage is TRBV14 and J usage is TRBJ1-4, with D maybe TRBD1 (6 bases). The CDR3 has 15 amino acids. V lost 1 base and J lost 7, with 13 bases in between. CDR1 SGHDN and CDR2 FVKESK come from the germline V gene. The chain's CDR3 is CASSQALGAGEKLFF. The CDR3 DNA reads TGTGCCAGCAGCCAAGCACTGGGGGCGGGTGAAAAACTGTTTTTT. Filled out from reference TRBV14 and TRBJ1-4, the complete variable domain reads EAGVTQFPSHSVIEKGQTVTLRCDPISGHDNLYWYRRVMGKEIKFLLHFVKESKQDESGMPNNRFLAERTGGTYSTLKVQPAELEDSGVYFCASSQALGAGEKLFFGSGTQLSVL.